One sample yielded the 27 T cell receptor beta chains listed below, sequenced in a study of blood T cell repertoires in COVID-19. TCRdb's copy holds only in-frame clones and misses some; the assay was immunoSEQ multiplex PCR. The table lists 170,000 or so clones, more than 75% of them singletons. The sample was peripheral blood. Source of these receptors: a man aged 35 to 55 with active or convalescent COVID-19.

CDR3 in DNA: TGCAGCGTTGTTTTGGGGGAGGGGTTCACAGATACGCAGTATTTT. It codes for CSVVLGEGFTDTQYF. The chain recombines TRBV29-1 with TRBJ2-3, with 7 positions matching TRBD2. Germline V gene sequence: CDR1 SQVTM, CDR2 ANQGSEA. With V trimmed by 4 bases and J by 2 bases, 9 bases remained unmatched. This CDR3 comprises 15 residues.

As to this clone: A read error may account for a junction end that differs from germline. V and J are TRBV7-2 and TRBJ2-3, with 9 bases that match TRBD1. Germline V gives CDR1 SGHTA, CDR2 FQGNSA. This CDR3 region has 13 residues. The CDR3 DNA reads TGTGCCAGCAGCACAGGGGGCCGGGGGCGCATGGATTTT. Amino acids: CASSTGGRGRMDF.

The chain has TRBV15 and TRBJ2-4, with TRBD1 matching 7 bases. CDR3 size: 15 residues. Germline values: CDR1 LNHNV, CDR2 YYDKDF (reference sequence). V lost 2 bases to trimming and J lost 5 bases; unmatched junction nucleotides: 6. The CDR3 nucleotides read TGTGCCACCAGCAGATCCTATGGACAGGAAAACATTCAGTACTTC. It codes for CATSRSYGQENIQYF.

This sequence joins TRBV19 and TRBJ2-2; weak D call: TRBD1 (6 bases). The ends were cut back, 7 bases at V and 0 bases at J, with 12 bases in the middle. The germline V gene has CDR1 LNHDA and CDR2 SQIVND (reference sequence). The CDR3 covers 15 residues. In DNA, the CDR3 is TGTGCCAGTACCTCAGCAGGGGCGAACACCGGGGAGCTGTTTTTT. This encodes CASTSAGANTGELFF.

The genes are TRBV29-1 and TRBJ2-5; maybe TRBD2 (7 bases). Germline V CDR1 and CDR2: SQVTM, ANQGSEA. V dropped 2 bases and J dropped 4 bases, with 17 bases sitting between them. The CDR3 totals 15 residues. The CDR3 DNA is TGCAGCGTTGAACATCCAGGGGAGGGTGTAGAGACCCAGTACTTC. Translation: CSVEHPGEGVETQYF. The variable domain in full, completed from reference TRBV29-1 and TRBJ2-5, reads SAVISQKPSRDICQRGTSLTIQCQVDSQVTMMFWYRQQPGQSLTLIATANQGSEATYESGFVIDKFPISRPNLTFSTLTVSNMSPEDSSIYLCSVEHPGEGVETQYFGPGTRLLVL.

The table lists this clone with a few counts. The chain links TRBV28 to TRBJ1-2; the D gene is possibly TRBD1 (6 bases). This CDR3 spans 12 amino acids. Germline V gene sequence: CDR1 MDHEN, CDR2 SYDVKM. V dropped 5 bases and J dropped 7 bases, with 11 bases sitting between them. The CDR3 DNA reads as TGTGCCAGCAGTACAGGGAGAGGTGGCTACACCTTC. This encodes CASSTGRGGYTF.

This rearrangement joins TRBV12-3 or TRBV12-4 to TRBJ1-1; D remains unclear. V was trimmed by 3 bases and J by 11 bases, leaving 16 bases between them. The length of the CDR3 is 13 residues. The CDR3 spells CASSFSTALYAFF. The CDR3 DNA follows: TGTGCCAGCAGTTTTAGTACAGCTTTGTATGCTTTCTTT.

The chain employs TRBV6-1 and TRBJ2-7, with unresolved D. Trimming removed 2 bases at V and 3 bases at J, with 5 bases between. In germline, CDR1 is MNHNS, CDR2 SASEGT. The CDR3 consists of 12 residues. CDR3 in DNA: TGTGCCAGCAGTGAATACGGCTACGAGCAGTACTTC. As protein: CASSEYGYEQYF.

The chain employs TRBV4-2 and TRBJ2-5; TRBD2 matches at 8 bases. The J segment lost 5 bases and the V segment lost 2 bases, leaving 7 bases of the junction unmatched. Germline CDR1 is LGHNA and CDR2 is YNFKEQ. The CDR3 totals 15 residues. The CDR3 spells CASSQPGTRGETQYF. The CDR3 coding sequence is TGTGCCAGCAGCCAACCCGGGACTAGGGGGGAGACCCAGTACTTC.

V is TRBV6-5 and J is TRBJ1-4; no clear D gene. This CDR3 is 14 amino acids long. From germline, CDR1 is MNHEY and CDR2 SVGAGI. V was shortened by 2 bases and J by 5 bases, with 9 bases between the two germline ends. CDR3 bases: TGTGCCAGCAGTTACGGAGGTGGAAATGAAAAACTGTTTTTT. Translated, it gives CASSYGGGNEKLFF.

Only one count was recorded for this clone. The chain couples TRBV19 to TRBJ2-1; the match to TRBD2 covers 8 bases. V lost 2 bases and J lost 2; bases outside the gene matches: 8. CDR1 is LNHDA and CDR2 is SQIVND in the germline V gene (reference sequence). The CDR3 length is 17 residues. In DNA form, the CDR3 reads TGTGCCAGTAGTATATCTGATAGCGGGGAACCCTACAATGAGCAGTTCTTC. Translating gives CASSISDSGEPYNEQFF. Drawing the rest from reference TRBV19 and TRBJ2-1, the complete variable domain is DGGITQSPKYLFRKEGQNVTLSCEQNLNHDAMYWYRQDPGQGLRLIYYSQIVNDFQKGDIAEGYSVSREKKESFPLTVTSAQKNPTAFYLCASSISDSGEPYNEQFFGPGTRLTVL.

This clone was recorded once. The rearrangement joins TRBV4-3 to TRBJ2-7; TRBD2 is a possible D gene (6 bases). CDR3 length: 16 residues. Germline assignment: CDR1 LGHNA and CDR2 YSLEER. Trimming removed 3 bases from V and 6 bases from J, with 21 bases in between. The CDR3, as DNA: TGCGCCAGCAGCCAGGAAGCCCACTTACTAGCATCCGAGCAGTACTTC. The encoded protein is CASSQEAHLLASEQYF.

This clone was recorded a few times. Written as DNA, the CDR3 is TGTGCCAGCAGCTTGGGGCAACAGGGGTTGGGGACCCTCCACTTT. This translates into CASSLGQQGLGTLHF. This sequence joins TRBV11-2 and TRBJ1-6, with TRBD1 matching 7 bases. CDR1 SGHAT and CDR2 FQNNGV come from the germline V gene. The CDR3 runs to 15 residues. V gave up 3 bases and J gave up 14 bases; unmatched junction bases: 13.

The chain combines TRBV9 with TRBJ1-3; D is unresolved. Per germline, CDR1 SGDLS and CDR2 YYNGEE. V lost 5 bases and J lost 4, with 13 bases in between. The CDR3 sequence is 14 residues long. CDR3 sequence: CASREGPQGNTIYF. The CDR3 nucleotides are TGTGCCAGCAGGGAGGGCCCCCAGGGAAACACCATATATTTT.

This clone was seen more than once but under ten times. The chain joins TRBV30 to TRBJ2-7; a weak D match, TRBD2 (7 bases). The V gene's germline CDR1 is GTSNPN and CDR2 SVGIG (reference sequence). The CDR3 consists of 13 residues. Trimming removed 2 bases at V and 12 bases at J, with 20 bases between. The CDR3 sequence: CAWSTIGGALRYF. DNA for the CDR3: TGTGCCTGGAGTACCATTGGGGGGGCCCTCCGGTACTTC.

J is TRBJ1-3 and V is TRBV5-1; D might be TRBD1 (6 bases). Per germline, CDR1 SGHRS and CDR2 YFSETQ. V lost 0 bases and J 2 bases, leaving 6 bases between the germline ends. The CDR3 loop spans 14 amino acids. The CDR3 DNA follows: TGCGCCAGCAGCTTGGCAGGGGCTGGAAACACCATATATTTT. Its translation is CASSLAGAGNTIYF. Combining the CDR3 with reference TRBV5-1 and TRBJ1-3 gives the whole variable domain KAGVTQTPRYLIKTRGQQVTLSCSPISGHRSVSWYQQTPGQGLQFLFEYFSETQRNKGNFPGRFSGRQFSNSRSEMNVSTLELGDSALYLCASSLAGAGNTIYFGEGSWLTVV.

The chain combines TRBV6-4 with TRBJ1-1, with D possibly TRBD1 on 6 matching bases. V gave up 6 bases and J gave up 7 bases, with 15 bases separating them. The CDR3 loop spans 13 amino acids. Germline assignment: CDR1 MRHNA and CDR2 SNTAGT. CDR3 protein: CASRLRGKVEAFF. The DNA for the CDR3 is TGTGCCAGCAGACTCAGGGGCAAGGTTGAAGCTTTCTTT.

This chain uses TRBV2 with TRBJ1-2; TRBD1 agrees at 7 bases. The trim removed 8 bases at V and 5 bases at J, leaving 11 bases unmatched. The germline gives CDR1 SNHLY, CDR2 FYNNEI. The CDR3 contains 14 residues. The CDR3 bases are TGTGCCAGCTCCCTGGACAGGACAAATTATGGCTACACCTTC. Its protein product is CASSLDRTNYGYTF.

CDR3 sequence: CASSLDRTTSTDTQYF. For the CDR3, the DNA is TGTGCCAGCAGCTTAGACAGGACTACTAGCACAGATACGCAGTATTTT. This rearrangement joins TRBV11-2 to TRBJ2-3; weak D call: TRBD2 (6 bases). CDR3 length: 16 amino acids. Germline CDR1 is SGHAT and CDR2 is FQNNGV. Trimming removed 0 bases at V and 0 bases at J, with 10 bases between. Together with reference TRBV11-2 and TRBJ2-3, the CDR3 gives the full variable domain: EAGVAQSPRYKIIEKRQSVAFWCNPISGHATLYWYQQILGQGPKLLIQFQNNGVVDDSQLPKDRFSAERLKGVDSTLKIQPAKLEDSAVYLCASSLDRTTSTDTQYFGPGTRLTVL.

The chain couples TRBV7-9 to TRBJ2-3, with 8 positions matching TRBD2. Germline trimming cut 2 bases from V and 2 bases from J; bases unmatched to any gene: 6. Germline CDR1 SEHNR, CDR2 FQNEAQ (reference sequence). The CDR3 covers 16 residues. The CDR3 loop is CASSLFAGGDTDTQYF. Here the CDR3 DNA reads TGTGCCAGCAGCTTATTTGCGGGGGGCGACACAGATACGCAGTATTTT.

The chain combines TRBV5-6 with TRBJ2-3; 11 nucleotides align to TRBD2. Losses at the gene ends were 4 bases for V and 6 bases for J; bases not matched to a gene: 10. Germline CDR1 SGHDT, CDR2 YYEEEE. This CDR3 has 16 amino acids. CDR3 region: CASSTLAGGLFDTQYF. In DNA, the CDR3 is TGTGCCAGCAGCACCTTAGCGGGGGGGCTTTTTGATACGCAGTATTTT.

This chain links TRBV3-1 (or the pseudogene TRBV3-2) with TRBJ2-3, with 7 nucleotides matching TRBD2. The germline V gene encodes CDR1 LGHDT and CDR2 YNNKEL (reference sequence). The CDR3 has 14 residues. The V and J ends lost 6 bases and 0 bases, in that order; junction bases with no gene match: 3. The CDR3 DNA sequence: TGTGCCAGCAGGCAGCGGGGTAGCACAGATACGCAGTATTTT. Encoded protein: CASRQRGSTDTQYF.

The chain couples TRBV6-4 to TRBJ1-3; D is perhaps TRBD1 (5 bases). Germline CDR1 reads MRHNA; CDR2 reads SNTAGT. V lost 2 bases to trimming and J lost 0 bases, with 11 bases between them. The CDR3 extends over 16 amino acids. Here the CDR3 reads CASSDTTGGSGNTIYF. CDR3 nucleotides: TGTGCCAGCAGTGACACCACCGGGGGCTCTGGAAACACCATATATTTT.

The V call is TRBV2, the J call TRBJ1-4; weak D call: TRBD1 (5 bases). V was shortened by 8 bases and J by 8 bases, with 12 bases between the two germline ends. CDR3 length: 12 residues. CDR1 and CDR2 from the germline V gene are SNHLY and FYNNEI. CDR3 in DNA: TGTGCCAGCGGGACCGGGAGGGAAAAACTGTTTTTT. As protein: CASGTGREKLFF.

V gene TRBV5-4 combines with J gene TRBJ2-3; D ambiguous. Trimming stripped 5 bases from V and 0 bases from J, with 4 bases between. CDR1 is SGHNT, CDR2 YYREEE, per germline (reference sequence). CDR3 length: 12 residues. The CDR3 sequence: CASSTSTDTQYF. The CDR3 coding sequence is TGTGCCAGCAGTACTAGCACAGATACGCAGTATTTT.

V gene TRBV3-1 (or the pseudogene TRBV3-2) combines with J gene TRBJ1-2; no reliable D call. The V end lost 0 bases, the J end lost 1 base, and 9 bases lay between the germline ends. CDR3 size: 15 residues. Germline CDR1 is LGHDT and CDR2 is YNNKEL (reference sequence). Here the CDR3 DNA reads TGTGCCAGCAGCCAAGACGGGTTCTTTAACTATGGCTACACCTTC. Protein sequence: CASSQDGFFNYGYTF.

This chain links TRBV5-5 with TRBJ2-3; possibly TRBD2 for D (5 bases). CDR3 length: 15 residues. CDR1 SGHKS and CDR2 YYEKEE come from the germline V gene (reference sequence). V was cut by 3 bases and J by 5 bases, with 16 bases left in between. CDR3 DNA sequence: TGTGCCAGCAGCTCCTTCCCTATCGGGGAAGATACGCAGTATTTT. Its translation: CASSSFPIGEDTQYF.